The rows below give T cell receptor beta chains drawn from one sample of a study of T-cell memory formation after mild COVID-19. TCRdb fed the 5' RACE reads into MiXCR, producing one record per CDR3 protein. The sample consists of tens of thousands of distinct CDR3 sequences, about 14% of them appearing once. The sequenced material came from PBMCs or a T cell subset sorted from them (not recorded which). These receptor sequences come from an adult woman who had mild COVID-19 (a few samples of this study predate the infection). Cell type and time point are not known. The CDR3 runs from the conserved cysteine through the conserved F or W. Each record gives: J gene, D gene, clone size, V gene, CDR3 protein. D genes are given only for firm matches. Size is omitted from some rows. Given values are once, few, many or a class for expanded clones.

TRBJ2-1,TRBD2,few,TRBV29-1,CSMWTSGDYNEQFF
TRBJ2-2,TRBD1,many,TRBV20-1,CSAREPSGTATGELFF
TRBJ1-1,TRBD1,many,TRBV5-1,CASIGTAEAFF
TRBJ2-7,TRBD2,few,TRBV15,CATSSRGAYEQYF
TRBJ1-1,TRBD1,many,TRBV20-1,CSARTGSGTEAFF
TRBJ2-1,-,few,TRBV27,CASSLHSSGYVEQFF
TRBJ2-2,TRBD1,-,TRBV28,CASSETGVTGELFF
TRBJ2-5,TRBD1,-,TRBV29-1,CSVGTGSLETQYF
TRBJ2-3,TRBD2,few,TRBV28,CASRAGRRFTDTQYF
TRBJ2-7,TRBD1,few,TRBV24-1,CATSPGQGYEQYF
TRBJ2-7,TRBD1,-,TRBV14,CASSQQGAYEQYF
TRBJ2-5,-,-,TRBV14,CASSESFSSWETQYF
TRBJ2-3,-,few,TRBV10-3,CAISESPDPTDTQYF
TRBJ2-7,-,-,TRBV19,CASSTLDSYEQYF
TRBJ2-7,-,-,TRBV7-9,CASSLATGEQYF
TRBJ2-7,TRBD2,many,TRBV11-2,CASTILAGAYEQYF
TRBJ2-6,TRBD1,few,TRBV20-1,CSARDLDRGGAGANVLTF
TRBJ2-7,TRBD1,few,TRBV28,CASSLPLTGGLYEQYF
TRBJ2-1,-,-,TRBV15,CATSRDMRLGWDNEQFF
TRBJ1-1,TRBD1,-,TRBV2,CASSGWTGRGAEAFF
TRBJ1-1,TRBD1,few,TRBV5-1,CASSSGQGHTEAFF
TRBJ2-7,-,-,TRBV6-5,CASSYSPEYEQYF
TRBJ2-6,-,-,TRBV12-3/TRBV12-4,CASIFSGANVLTF
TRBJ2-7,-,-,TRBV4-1,CASSQERWGHGSYEQYF
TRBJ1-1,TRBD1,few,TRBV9,CASSVGQGYTEAFF
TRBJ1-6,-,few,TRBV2,CASRNTNAGKSTF
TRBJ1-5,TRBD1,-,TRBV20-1,CSAREGQGGFAVQPQHF
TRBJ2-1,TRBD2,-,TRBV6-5,CASTRDYDYNEQFF
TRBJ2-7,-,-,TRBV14,CASSRRDSSYEQYF
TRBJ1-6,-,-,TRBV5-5,CASSLGHDNSPLHF
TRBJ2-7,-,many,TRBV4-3,CASSQGAGRPYEQYF
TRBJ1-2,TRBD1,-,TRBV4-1,CASSQVGTGYGYTF
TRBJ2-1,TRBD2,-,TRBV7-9,CASSFPGAGGPNEQFF
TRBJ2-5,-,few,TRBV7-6,CASSPNPRLETQYF
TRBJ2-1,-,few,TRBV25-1,CASSSLPFDGHNEQFF
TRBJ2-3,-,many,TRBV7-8,CASGVTAGLRDTQYF
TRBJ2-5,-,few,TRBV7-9,CASSPSTGKETQYF
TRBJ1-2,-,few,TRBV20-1,CSARDRDYGYTF
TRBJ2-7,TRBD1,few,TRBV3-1,CASSTGTGSYEQYF
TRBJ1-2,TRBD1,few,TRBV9,CASSVGTGGSYGYTF
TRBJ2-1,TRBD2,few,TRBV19,CASTLLAGGVEQFF
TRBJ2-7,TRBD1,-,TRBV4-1,CASSQGESGQGAMGQYF
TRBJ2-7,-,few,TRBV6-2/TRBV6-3,CASSYRVGGIGAYYEQYF